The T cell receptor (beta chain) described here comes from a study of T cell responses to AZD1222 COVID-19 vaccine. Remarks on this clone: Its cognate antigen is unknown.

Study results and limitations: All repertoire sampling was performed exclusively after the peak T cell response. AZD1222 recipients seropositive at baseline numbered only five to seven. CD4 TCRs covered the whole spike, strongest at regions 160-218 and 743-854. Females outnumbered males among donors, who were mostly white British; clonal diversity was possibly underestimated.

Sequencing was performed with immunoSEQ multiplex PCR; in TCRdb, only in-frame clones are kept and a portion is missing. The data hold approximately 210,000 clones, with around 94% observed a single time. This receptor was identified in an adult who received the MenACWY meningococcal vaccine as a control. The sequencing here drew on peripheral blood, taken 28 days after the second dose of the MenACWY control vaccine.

CDR3 residues: CATSRDRQGGNTIYF. For the CDR3, the DNA is TGTGCCACCAGCAGAGACCGACAGGGTGGAAACACCATATATTTT. The rearrangement uses TRBV15 and TRBJ1-3, with 7 bases aligning to TRBD1. In germline, CDR1 is LNHNV, CDR2 YYDKDF (reference sequence). V shed 0 bases, J shed 3 bases, and the junction held 2 bases outside the gene matches. This CDR3 is built from 15 residues.